The 3 T cell receptor beta chains below come from one sample, sequenced in a study of blood T cells in healthy people across ages. A second 7 to 11 cycle PCR used barcoded and J-beta primers. TCRdb called the 5' RACE reads again in MiXCR, with one record for every CDR3 protein. The sample has roughly 800,000 distinct CDR3 sequences; roughly 25% are singletons. This same sample was also taken into another study, of T cells of mothers and their children.

The specimen was blood. The origin of the receptors is a boy between 10 and 17 years old in good health.

This clonotype was seen more than once but under ten times. This chain links TRBV6-5 with TRBJ2-1; 7 positions agree with TRBD1. Germline CDR1 reads MNHEY; CDR2 reads SVGAGI. The CDR3 contains 15 residues. J lost 1 base, V lost 2 bases, and 2 bases had no gene match. The CDR3 here is CASSYQGESYNEQFF. The CDR3 DNA is TGTGCCAGCAGTTACCAGGGGGAGTCCTACAATGAGCAGTTCTTC.

The V call is TRBV7-8, the J call TRBJ1-2; tentatively, D is TRBD1 (5 bases). CDR1 is SGHVS and CDR2 is FQNEAQ in the germline V gene. The V gene lost 0 bases and the J gene lost 3 bases, with 14 bases spanning the gap. The CDR3 length is 16 residues. The CDR3 sequence is CASSLARTAGYYGYTF. CDR3 sequence (DNA): TGTGCCAGCAGCTTAGCCCGTACCGCAGGGTACTATGGCTACACCTTC.

The chain links TRBV4-1 to TRBJ2-2; either TRBD1 or TRBD2 may supply D (5 bases each). The CDR3 is made up of 17 amino acids. Germline assignment: CDR1 MGHRA and CDR2 YSYEKL. V dropped 0 bases and J dropped 1 base, with 12 bases sitting between them. CDR3 region: CASSQDWGTGNTGELFF. CDR3 sequence (DNA): TGCGCCAGCAGCCAAGATTGGGGGACGGGGAACACCGGGGAGCTGTTTTTT.